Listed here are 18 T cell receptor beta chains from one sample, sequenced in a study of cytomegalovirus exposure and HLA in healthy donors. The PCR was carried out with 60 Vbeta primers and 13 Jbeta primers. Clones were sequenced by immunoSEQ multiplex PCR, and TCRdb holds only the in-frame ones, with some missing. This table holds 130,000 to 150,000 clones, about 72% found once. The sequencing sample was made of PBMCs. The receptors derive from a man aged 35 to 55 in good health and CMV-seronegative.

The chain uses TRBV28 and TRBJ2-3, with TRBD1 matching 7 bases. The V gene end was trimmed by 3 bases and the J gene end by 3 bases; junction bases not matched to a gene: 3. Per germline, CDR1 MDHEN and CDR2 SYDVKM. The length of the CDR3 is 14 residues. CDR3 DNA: TGTGCCAGCAGTTTGACAGGGCATACAGATACGCAGTATTTT. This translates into CASSLTGHTDTQYF.

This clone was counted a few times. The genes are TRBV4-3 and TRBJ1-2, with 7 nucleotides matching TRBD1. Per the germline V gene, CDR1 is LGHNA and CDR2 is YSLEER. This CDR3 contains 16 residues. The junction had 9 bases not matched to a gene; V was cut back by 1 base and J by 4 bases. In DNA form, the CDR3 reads TGCGCCAGCAGCCAAGCCCTAGGAGACAGGGCCTATGGCTACACCTTC. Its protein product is CASSQALGDRAYGYTF.

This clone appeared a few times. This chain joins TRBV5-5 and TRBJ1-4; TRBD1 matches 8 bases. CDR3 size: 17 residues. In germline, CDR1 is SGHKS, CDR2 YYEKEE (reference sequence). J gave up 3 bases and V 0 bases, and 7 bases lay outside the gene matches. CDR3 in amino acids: CASSLGAGGLANEKLFF. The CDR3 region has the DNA TGTGCCAGCAGCTTGGGGGCAGGGGGCTTAGCTAATGAAAAACTGTTTTTT.

The CDR3 region is CASSPEWGDEKLFF. CDR3 sequence (DNA): TGTGCCAGCAGCCCGGAATGGGGGGATGAAAAACTGTTTTTT. The chain joins TRBV14 to TRBJ1-4; the D gene is possibly TRBD1 (5 bases). There are 14 residues in the CDR3. The V end lost 4 bases, the J end lost 6 bases, and 12 bases lay between the germline ends. Germline V lookup: CDR1 SGHDN, CDR2 FVKESK.

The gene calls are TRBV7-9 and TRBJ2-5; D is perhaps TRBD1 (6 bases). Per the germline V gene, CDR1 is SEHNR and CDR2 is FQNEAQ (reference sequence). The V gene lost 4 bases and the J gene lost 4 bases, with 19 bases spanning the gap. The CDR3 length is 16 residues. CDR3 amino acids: CASSSSQVGAGETQYF. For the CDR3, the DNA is TGTGCCAGCAGCTCATCTCAAGTGGGGGCCGGAGAGACCCAGTACTTC.

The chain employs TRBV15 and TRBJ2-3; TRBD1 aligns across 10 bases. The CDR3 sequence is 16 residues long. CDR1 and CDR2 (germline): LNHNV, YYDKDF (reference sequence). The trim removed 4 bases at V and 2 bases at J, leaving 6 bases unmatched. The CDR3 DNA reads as TGTGCCACCAGCACCCGCGGGACAGGGGACACAGATACGCAGTATTTT. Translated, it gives CATSTRGTGDTDTQYF.

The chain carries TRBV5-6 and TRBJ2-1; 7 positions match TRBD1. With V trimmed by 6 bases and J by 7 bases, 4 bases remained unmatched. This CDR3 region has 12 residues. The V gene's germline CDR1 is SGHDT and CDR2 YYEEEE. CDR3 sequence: CASKRQGNEQFF. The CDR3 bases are TGTGCCAGCAAAAGACAGGGTAATGAGCAGTTCTTC.

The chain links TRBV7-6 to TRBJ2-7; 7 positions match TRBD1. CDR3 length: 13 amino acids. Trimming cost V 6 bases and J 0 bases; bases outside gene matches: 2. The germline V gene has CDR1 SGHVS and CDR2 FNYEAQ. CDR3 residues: CASRRDSSYEQYF. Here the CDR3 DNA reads TGTGCCAGCAGGAGGGACAGCTCCTACGAGCAGTACTTC.

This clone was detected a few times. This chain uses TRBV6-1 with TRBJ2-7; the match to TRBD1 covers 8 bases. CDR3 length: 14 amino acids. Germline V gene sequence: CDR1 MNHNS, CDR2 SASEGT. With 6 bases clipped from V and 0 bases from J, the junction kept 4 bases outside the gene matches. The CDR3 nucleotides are TGTGCCAGCAGGGACAGGGCAGGCTCCTACGAGCAGTACTTC. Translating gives CASRDRAGSYEQYF.

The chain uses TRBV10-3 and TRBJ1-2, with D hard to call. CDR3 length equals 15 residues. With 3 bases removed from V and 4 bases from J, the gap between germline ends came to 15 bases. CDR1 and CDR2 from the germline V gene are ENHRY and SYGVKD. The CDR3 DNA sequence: TGTGCCATCAGTGAACGAGCGGAGAGGAGCTATGGCTACACCTTC. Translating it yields CAISERAERSYGYTF.

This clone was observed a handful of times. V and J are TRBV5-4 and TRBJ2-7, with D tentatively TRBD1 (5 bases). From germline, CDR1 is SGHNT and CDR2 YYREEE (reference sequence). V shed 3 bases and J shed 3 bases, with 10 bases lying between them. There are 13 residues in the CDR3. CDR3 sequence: CASSSQGFYEQYF. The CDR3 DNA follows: TGTGCCAGCAGCTCCCAGGGATTCTACGAGCAGTACTTC. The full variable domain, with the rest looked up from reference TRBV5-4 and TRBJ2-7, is ETGVTQSPTHLIKTRGQQVTLRCSSQSGHNTVSWYQQALGQGPQFIFQYYREEENGRGNFPPRFSGLQFPNYSSELNVNALELDDSALYLCASSSQGFYEQYFGPGTRLTVT.

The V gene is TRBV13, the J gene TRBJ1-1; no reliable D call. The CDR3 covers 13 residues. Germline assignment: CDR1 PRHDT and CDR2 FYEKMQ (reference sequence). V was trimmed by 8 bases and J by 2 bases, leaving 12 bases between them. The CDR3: CASQITQNTEAFF. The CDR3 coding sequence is TGTGCCAGCCAAATAACTCAAAACACTGAAGCTTTCTTT.

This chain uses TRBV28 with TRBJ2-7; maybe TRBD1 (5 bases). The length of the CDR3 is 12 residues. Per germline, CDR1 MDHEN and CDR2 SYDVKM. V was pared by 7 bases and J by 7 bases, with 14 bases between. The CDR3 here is CASIRSTGEQYF. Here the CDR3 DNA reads TGTGCCAGCATCAGATCAACAGGAGAGCAGTACTTC.

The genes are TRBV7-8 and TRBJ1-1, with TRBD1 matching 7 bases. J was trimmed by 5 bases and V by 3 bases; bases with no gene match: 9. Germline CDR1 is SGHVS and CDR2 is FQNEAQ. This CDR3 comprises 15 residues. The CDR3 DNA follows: TGTGCCAGCAGCTTTAGGACAGGATATAATACTGAAGCTTTCTTT. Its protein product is CASSFRTGYNTEAFF.

This CDR3 is CASSLGLAGLQETQYF. The CDR3, as DNA: TGTGCCAGCAGTTTGGGACTAGCGGGCCTCCAAGAGACCCAGTACTTC. The rearrangement links TRBV7-7 to TRBJ2-5; 12 nucleotides line up with TRBD2. Germline V gives CDR1 SSHAT, CDR2 FNYEAQ (reference sequence). CDR3 length equals 16 residues. V lost 6 bases to trimming and J lost 1 base; unmatched junction nucleotides: 6.

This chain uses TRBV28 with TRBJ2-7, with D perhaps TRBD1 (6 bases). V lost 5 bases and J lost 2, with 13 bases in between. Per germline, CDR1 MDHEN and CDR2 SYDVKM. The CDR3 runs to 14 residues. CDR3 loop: CASSARDKTYEQYF. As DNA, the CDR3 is TGTGCCAGCAGTGCCCGGGACAAGACCTACGAGCAGTACTTC.

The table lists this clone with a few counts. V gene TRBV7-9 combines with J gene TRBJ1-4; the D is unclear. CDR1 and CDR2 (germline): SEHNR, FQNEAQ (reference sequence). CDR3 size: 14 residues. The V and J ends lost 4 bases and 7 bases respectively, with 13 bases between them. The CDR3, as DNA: TGTGCCAGCAGCTCTTGGAGAGATGGTGAAAAACTGTTTTTT. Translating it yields CASSSWRDGEKLFF.

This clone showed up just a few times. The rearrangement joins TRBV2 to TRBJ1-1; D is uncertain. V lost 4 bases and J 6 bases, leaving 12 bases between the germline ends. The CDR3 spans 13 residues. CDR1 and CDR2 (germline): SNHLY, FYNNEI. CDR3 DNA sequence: TGTGCCAGCAGTGGCGGCCGGAGGGCTGAAGCTTTCTTT. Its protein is CASSGGRRAEAFF.